This T cell receptor (beta chain) was obtained from a study of cytomegalovirus exposure and HLA in healthy donors. Study-level points and caveats: The number of N-insertions in an Asian-associated ancestry cluster was reportedly below the approximately 690-donor mean in a later analysis. There were a few CMV-associated chains whose specificity for CMV antigens was confirmed in vitro.

Of note for this clone: The antigen is undetermined.

Both 60 Vbeta primers and 13 Jbeta primers went into the PCR. Assay used: immunoSEQ multiplex PCR; TCRdb lists only in-frame clones, some missing. This listing includes some 160,000 clones. Germline loops: CDR1 MRHNA, CDR2 SNTAGT. J gave up 6 bases and V 0 bases, and 16 bases lay outside the gene matches. CDR3 length: 21 residues. The J gene is TRBJ2-2, the V gene TRBV6-4; TRBD2 agrees at 13 bases. This clonotype originated in a man aged 30-40 years in good health and CMV-seronegative. Specimen: PBMCs. CDR3 sequence: CASSDSPLAGGFGSGPGELFF. In DNA, the CDR3 is TGTGCCAGCAGTGACTCCCCACTAGCGGGAGGGTTCGGGTCGGGACCCGGGGAGCTGTTTTTT.